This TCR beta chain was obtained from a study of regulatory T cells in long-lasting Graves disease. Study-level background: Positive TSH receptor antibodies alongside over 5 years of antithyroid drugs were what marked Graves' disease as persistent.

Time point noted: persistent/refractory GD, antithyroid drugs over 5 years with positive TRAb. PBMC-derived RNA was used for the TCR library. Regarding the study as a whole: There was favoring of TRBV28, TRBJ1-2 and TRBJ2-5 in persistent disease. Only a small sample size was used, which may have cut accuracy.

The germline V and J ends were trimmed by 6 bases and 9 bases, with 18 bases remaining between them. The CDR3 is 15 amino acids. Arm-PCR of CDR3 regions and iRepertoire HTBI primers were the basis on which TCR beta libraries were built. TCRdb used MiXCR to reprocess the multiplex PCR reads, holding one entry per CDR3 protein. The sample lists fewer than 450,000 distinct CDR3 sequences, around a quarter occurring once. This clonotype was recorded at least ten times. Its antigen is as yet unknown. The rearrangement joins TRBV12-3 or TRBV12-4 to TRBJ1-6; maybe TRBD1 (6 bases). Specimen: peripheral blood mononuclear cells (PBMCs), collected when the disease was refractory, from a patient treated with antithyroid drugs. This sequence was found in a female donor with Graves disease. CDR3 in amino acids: CASRISTGTGSPLHF. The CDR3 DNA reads TGTGCCAGCAGAATATCAACAGGGACCGGTTCACCCCTCCACTTT.